This TCR beta chain was identified during a study of breast tumors, draining lymph nodes, adjacent tissues. Overall study results and limits: Tumors had less TCR diversity than lymph nodes, more than nontumor tissue. Compared with basal-like, luminal-like tumors shared significantly more repertoire with nontumor tissue. Data fit most tumor T cells coming from lymph node, expanding in tumor.

At least ten counts were recorded for this clonotype. Its antigen is not known. The lymph nodes were axillary draining lymph nodes from breast cancer patients. The germline CDR1 and CDR2 sequences are SGHVS and FQNEAQ. The V gene end was trimmed by 5 bases and the J gene end by 8 bases; junction bases not matched to a gene: 9. There are 15 residues in the CDR3. TCRdb redid the calling of the multiplex PCR reads with MiXCR, one entry per CDR3 protein. The repertoire holds approximately 120,000 distinct CDR3 sequences, with over 20% as singletons. This clonotype was sampled from a female donor with breast cancer. Some clones in this sample may be carry-over from other donors' samples. This chain uses TRBV7-8 with TRBJ2-1, with TRBD2 matching 10 bases. Sequences were obtained from axillary lymph node tissue. CDR3 nucleotide sequence: TGTGCCAGCAGCCCTCAGGCTAGCGGGAGTCATGAGCAGTTCTTC. It is translated as CASSPQASGSHEQFF.